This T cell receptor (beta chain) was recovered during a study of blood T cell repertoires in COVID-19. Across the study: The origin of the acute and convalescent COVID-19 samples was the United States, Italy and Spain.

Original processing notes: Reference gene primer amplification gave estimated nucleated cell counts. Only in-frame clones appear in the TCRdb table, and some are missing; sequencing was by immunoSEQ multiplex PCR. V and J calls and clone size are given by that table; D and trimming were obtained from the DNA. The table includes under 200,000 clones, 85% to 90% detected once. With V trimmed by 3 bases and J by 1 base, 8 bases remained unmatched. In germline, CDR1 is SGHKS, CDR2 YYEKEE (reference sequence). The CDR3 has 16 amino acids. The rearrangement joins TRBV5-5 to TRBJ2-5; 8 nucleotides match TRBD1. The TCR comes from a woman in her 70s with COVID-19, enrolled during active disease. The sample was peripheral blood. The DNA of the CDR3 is TGTGCCAGCAGCTCACCCCATGGGACAGGCCAAGAGACCCAGTACTTC. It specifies CASSSPHGTGQETQYF.